These T cell receptor beta chains were read from a single sample in a study of cytomegalovirus exposure and HLA in healthy donors. Generated by immunoSEQ multiplex PCR, the TCRdb table keeps only in-frame clones and is missing some. The listing contains approximately 140,000 clones. Sequencing input: PBMCs. These receptors came from a woman aged 40 to 50 in good health and CMV-seronegative. Each CDR3 is given with its conserved first and last residue. Fields, in order: V gene, D gene, J gene, CDR3 DNA, CDR3 protein. D genes are given only for firm matches.

>TRBV5-1|NA|TRBJ2-3
TGCGCCAGCAGCTTCAGGACAGACACAGATACGCAGTATTTT
CASSFRTDTDTQYF
>TRBV7-2|TRBD1|TRBJ1-6
TGTGCCAGCAGCTCGTTAACAGGGGATTCACCCCTCCACTTT
CASSSLTGDSPLHF
>TRBV7-9|NA|TRBJ2-7
TGTGCCAGCAGCCCAGGGGACCACTCCTACGAGCAGTACTTC
CASSPGDHSYEQYF
>TRBV7-9|NA|TRBJ1-1
TGTGCCAGCAGCTTAACCCCGGGGAGCACTGAAGCTTTCTTT
CASSLTPGSTEAFF
>TRBV11-1|NA|TRBJ2-1
TGTGCCAGCAGCTTACCATCCACTAGCCCCAATGAGCAGTTCTTC
CASSLPSTSPNEQFF
>TRBV6-6|NA|TRBJ1-1
TGTGCCAGCAACAGACAGGCGTTAGGGGAAGCTTTCTTT
CASNRQALGEAFF
>TRBV7-3|NA|TRBJ1-1
TGTGCCAGCAGCTTCCTACAGTTTACGCAGAGGGACACTGAAGCTTTCTTT
CASSFLQFTQRDTEAFF
>TRBV28|NA|TRBJ1-1
TGTGCCAGCAGTTCCACAGGGTTGTATGAAGCTTTCTTT
CASSSTGLYEAFF
>TRBV27|NA|TRBJ1-2
TGTGCCAGCAGTTTAGGGGAGGGCGGACACTATGGCTACACCTTC
CASSLGEGGHYGYTF
>TRBV7-9|TRBD1|TRBJ1-4
TGTGCCAGCAGCCTCCCCGGACAGGGGAAAGACTTTGTGGAAAAACTGTTTTTT
CASSLPGQGKDFVEKLFF
>TRBV28|TRBD2|TRBJ2-3
TGTGCCAGCAGTCCGGGACTAGCGGGGGCCACAGATACGCAGTATTTT
CASSPGLAGATDTQYF
>TRBV5-1|NA|TRBJ2-5
TGCGCCAGCAGCTCACAGGCTCAAGAGACCCAGTACTTC
CASSSQAQETQYF
>TRBV27|NA|TRBJ1-5
TGTGCCAGCAGTTGGGGGGAGGGACCCCAGCATTTT
CASSWGEGPQHF
>TRBV7-2|NA|TRBJ1-2
TGTGCCAGCAGCCCCGGTGGGGAGACCGCCTACTATGGCTACACCTTC
CASSPGGETAYYGYTF
>TRBV6-4|NA|TRBJ2-3
TGTGCCAGCAGTGACTCATCAGGACACGCGACAGATACGCAGTATTTT
CASSDSSGHATDTQYF
>TRBV5-1|TRBD1|TRBJ2-7
TGCGCCAGCAGCTTGGCCACGGACAGGGGCGACGAGCAGTACTTC
CASSLATDRGDEQYF
>TRBV4-2|TRBD1|TRBJ2-2
TGTGCCAGCAGCCAAGAACAGGGGGACACCGGGGAGCTGTTTTTT
CASSQEQGDTGELFF